This T cell receptor beta chain was observed in a study of blood T cell repertoires in COVID-19. About the study: From T cells, B-cell-depleted T cells, or PBMCs came the material, which was cDNA or gDNA.

V was pared by 0 bases and J by 0 bases, with 6 bases between. Germline CDR1 is SGHNT and CDR2 is YYREEE (reference sequence). The CDR3 has 14 amino acids. TCRdb keeps only in-frame clones here, not all; method: immunoSEQ multiplex PCR. Among 140,000 to 150,000 clones listed, about 89% were seen once. The chain employs TRBV5-4 and TRBJ1-1; D is ambiguous. Sequencing was carried out using peripheral blood. This TCR was recovered from a man aged 60 to 69 with active or convalescent COVID-19. The CDR3 DNA is TGTGCCAGCAGCTTGGAATTAGTGAACACTGAAGCTTTCTTT. It encodes CASSLELVNTEAFF.